This TCR beta chain was profiled in a study of human T cells and chemical hapten exposure. The V and J ends lost 7 bases and 8 bases, in that order; junction bases with no gene match: 11. CDR3 length: 13 residues. Germline-derived CDR1 and CDR2 are DFQATT and SNEGSKA (reference sequence). Sample time point: patch test 1, 2 weeks after DPC sensitization. The sample's treatment: therapeutic diphenylcyclopropenone sensitization with weekly scalp DPC. This clonotype was picked up a small number of times. Its target is not known. Authors' analysis steps: Sample TCR counts, which ranged from about 23,224 to 690,600, had a median of approximately 96,000. MiXCR, run by TCRdb on the RACE reads, gives a single entry per CDR3 protein. TCRdb, rather than the study authors, made the V and J calls. The top ten hold 1.5% to 2% of the sample, which has around 150,000 distinct CDR3 sequences, roughly 15% seen once. Findings and limits, study-wide: Donors' alopecia may make their immune response differ from healthy people's. Significantly more large CDR3 similarity clusters arose among expanded TCRs than among controls.

The chain couples TRBV20-1 to TRBJ2-1; 7 nucleotides align to TRBD2. This TCR was recovered from a woman aged 30 to 39 with alopecia areata. Some clones in this sample may be carry-over from other donors' samples. This sample comprised whole blood, obtained in connection with sensitization to the hapten diphenylcyclopropenone (DPC). CDR3 sequence reads: CSVGEGTGDEQFF. The CDR3 nucleotides read TGCAGTGTCGGGGAGGGCACGGGCGATGAGCAGTTCTTC.